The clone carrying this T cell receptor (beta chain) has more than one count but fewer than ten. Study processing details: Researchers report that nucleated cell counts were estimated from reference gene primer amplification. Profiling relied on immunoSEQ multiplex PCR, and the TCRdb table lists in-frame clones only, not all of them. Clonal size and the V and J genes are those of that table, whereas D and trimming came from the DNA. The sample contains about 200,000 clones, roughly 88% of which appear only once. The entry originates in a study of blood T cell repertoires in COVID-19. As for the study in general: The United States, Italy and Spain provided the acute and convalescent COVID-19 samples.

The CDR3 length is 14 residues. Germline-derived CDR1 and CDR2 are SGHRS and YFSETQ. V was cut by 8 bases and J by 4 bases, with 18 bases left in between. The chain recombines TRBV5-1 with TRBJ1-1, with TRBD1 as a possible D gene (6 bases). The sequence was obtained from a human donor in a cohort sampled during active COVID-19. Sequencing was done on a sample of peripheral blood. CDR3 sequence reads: CASTAGGPGTEAFF. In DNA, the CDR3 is TGCGCCAGTACTGCGGGGGGGCCGGGCACTGAAGCTTTCTTT.